Shown below are 10 T cell receptor beta chains from a single sample sequenced in a study of long-term antiretroviral therapy in people with HIV. Sequencing relied on immunoSEQ assay v3.0, run at survey level. The method was immunoSEQ multiplex PCR; TCRdb's version includes in-frame clones alone and lacks a portion of them. The sample carries approximately 41,000 clones, 75% to 90% recorded once. The specimen comprised unsorted PBMCs, sampled 1.5 years after starting antiretroviral therapy. The receptors were gathered from a man in his late teens or twenties with HIV.

V and J are TRBV9 and TRBJ2-1, with 11 nucleotides matching TRBD2. Germline loops: CDR1 SGDLS, CDR2 YYNGEE. V dropped 0 bases and J dropped 3; count of bases not matched to a gene: 11. The CDR3 runs 19 residues. The CDR3 loop is CASSVAPMGGLAGYNEQFF. CDR3 in DNA: TGTGCCAGCAGCGTAGCCCCAATGGGCGGACTAGCGGGCTACAATGAGCAGTTCTTC.

The chain has TRBV18 and TRBJ2-5; 8 positions match TRBD1. Germline V CDR1 and CDR2: KGHSH, LQKENI. V was pared by 3 bases and J by 2 bases, with 8 bases of the junction left unmatched. This CDR3 contains 16 residues. The CDR3 reads CASSPPGGRSQETQYF. CDR3 bases: TGTGCCAGCTCACCCCCAGGGGGCCGATCGCAAGAGACCCAGTACTTC.

This chain uses TRBV6-6 with TRBJ1-4; D ambiguous. With 4 bases removed from V and 5 bases from J, the gap between germline ends came to 11 bases. Germline V gives CDR1 MNHNY, CDR2 SVGAGI (reference sequence). The CDR3 loop spans 14 amino acids. The CDR3 DNA is TGTGCCAGCAGTTGGAGGGAGGCGAATGAAAAACTGTTTTTT. Translation: CASSWREANEKLFF.

The CDR3 is CSSGLAGGPGDEQFF. Written as DNA, the CDR3 is TGCAGCTCCGGACTAGCGGGAGGGCCTGGGGATGAGCAGTTCTTC. V usage is TRBV29-1 and J usage is TRBJ2-1; 15 positions agree with TRBD2. This CDR3 is built from 15 residues. The ends lost 8 bases at V and 8 bases at J; junction bases unmatched: 10. The germline V gene encodes CDR1 SQVTM and CDR2 ANQGSEA.

The rearrangement uses TRBV11-2 and TRBJ1-5; TRBD1 matches at 9 bases. This CDR3 comprises 15 residues. CDR1 is SGHAT and CDR2 is FQNNGV in the germline V gene. After removal of 5 bases from V and 3 bases from J, the junction contained 5 bases not matched to a gene. CDR3 coding DNA: TGTGCCAGCAGCAACGACAGGGGGTCCAATCAGCCCCAGCATTTT. This translates into CASSNDRGSNQPQHF.

The rearrangement uses TRBV28 and TRBJ2-5, with 13 bases fitting TRBD2. V was clipped by 5 bases and J by 5 bases; unmatched bases: 8. The germline V gene encodes CDR1 MDHEN and CDR2 SYDVKM. The CDR3 is 16 amino acids. CDR3 coding DNA: TGTGCCAGCAGTACCGAGGGACTAGCGGGACAGGAGACCCAGTACTTC. Its protein is CASSTEGLAGQETQYF. The full variable domain, in which reference TRBV28 and TRBJ2-5 provide the parts outside the CDR3, is DVKVTQSSRYLVKRTGEKVFLECVQDMDHENMFWYRQDPGLGLRLIYFSYDVKMKEKGDIPEGYSVSREKKERFSLILESASTNQTSMYLCASSTEGLAGQETQYFGPGTRLLVL.

The chain carries TRBV27 and TRBJ2-1; TRBD1 aligns across 7 bases. The germline V gene encodes CDR1 MNHEY and CDR2 SMNVEV (reference sequence). The CDR3 is made up of 15 amino acids. V shed 2 bases, J shed 4 bases, and the junction held 5 bases outside the gene matches. CDR3 in DNA: TGTGCCAGCAGTTTAATGGGACAGAATTACAATGAGCAGTTCTTC. It yields the protein CASSLMGQNYNEQFF.

In its sample, this clone ranks as medium-sized. The J gene is TRBJ2-1, the V gene TRBV2; 9 positions match TRBD1. This CDR3 contains 15 residues. The V segment lost 3 bases and the J segment 7 bases; nucleotides outside the gene matches: 7. CDR1 SNHLY and CDR2 FYNNEI come from the germline V gene. CDR3 DNA: TGTGCCAGCAGTGAGCCGGGACAGGGAGAAAATGAGCAGTTCTTC. Translation: CASSEPGQGENEQFF.

The chain is built from TRBV25-1 and TRBJ2-5; D is unclear. From germline, CDR1 is MGHDK and CDR2 SYGVNS. Trimming cost V 1 base and J 3 bases, with 3 bases left between them. There are 12 residues in the CDR3. The CDR3 is CASSESEETQYF. CDR3 bases: TGTGCCAGCAGTGAATCAGAAGAGACCCAGTACTTC.

In this sample, this clone turned up a few times. The CDR3 protein is CASKESSYNEQFF. The DNA of the CDR3 is TGCGCCAGCAAGGAGAGCTCCTACAATGAGCAGTTCTTC. This sequence joins TRBV10-2 and TRBJ2-1; D is undetermined. The CDR3 covers 13 residues. V was trimmed by 7 bases and J by 0 bases, leaving 7 bases between them. Germline CDR1 WSHSY, CDR2 SAAADI.